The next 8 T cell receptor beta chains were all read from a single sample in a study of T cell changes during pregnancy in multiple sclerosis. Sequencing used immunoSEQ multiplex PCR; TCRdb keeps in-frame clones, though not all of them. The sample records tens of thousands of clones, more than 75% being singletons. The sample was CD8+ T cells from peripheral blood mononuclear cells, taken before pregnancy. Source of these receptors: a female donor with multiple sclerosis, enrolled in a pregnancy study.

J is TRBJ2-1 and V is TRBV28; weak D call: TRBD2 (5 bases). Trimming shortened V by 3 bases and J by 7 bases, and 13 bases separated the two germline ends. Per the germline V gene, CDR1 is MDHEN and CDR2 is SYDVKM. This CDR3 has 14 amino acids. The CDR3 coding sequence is TGTGCCAGCAGTTTGCGGGCTAGATTAAATGAGCAGTTCTTC. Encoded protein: CASSLRARLNEQFF.

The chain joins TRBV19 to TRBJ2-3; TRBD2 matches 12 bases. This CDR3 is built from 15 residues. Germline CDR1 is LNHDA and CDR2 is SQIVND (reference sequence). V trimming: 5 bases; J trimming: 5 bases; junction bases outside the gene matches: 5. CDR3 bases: TGTGCCAGTAGTTCGACTAGCGGGGGCCAAGATACGCAGTATTTT. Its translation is CASSSTSGGQDTQYF. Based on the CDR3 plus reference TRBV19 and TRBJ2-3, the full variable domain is DGGITQSPKYLFRKEGQNVTLSCEQNLNHDAMYWYRQDPGQGLRLIYYSQIVNDFQKGDIAEGYSVSREKKESFPLTVTSAQKNPTAFYLCASSSTSGGQDTQYFGPGTRLTVL.

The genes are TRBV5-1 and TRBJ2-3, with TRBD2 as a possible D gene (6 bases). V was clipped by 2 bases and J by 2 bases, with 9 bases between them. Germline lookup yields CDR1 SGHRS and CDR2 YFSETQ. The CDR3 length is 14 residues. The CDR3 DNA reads TGCGCCAGCAGCTTTCCTAGCGACACAGATACGCAGTATTTT. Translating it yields CASSFPSDTDTQYF.

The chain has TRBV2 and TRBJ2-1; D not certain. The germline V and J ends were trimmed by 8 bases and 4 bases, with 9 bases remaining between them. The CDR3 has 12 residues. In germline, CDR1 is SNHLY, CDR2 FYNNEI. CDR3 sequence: CASQVGYNEQFF. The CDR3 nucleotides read TGTGCCAGCCAGGTAGGATACAATGAGCAGTTCTTC.

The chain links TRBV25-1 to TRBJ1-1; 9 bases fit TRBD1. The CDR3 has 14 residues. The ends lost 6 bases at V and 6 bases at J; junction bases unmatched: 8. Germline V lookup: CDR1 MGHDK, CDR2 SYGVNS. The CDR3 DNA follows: TGTGCCAGCAGCCCGACAGGGGGGATGGCTGAAGCTTTCTTT. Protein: CASSPTGGMAEAFF.

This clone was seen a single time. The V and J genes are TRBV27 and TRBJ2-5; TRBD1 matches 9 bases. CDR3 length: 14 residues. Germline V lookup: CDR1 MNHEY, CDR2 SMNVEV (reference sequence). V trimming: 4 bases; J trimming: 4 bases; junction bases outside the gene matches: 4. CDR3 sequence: CASSYNRGLETQYF. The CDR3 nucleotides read TGTGCCAGCAGTTACAACAGGGGGCTAGAGACCCAGTACTTC.

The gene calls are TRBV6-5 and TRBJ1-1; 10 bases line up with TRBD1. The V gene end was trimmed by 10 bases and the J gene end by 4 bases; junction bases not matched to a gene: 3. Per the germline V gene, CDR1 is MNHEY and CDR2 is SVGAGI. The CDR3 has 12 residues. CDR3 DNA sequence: TGTGCCACCTGGACAGGGGGCACTGAAGCTTTCTTT. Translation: CATWTGGTEAFF.

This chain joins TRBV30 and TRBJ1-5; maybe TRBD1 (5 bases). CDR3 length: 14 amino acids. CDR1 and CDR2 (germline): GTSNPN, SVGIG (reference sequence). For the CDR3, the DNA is TGTCGGCGGGGGGTCCCTTTTAGCAATCAGCCCCAGCATTTT. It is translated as CRRGVPFSNQPQHF.